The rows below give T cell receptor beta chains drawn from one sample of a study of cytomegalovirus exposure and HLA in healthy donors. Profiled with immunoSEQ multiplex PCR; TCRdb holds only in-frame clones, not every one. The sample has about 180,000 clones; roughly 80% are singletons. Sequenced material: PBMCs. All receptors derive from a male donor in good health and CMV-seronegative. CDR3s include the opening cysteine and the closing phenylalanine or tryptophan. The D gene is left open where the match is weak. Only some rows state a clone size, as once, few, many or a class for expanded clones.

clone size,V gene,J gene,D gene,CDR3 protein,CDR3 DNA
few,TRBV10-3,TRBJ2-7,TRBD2,CAMSREGYEQYF,TGTGCCATGAGCAGGGAGGGCTACGAGCAGTACTTC
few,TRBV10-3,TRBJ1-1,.,CATRMFTPRASGTEAFF,TGTGCCACCCGAATGTTTACCCCAAGAGCCTCGGGGACTGAAGCTTTCTTT
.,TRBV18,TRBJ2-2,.,CASSPLAGPGELFF,TGTGCCAGCTCACCACTTGCAGGCCCCGGGGAGCTGTTTTTT
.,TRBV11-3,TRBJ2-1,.,CASSQRGNEQFF,TGTGCCAGCAGCCAAAGGGGAAATGAGCAGTTCTTC
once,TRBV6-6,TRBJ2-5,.,CATRYTGQTQYF,TGTGCCACTCGCTATACGGGTCAGACCCAGTACTTC
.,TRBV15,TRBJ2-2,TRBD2,CATSRELAGNTGELFF,TGTGCCACCAGCAGAGAACTAGCGGGGAACACCGGGGAGCTGTTTTTT
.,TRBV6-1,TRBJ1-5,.,CASSESPSLSQPQHF,TGTGCCAGCAGTGAATCCCCATCATTGTCTCAGCCCCAGCATTTT
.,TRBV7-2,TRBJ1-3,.,CASSSWTRWGNTIYF,TGTGCCAGCAGCTCGTGGACAAGGTGGGGAAACACCATATATTTT
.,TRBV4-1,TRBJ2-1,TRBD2,CASSQDSTSGRSNEQFF,TGCGCCAGCAGCCAAGATTCCACTAGCGGGAGGTCGAATGAGCAGTTCTTC
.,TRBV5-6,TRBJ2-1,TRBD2,CASSFPLGGSSNEQFF,TGTGCCAGCAGCTTCCCACTGGGCGGGAGTTCGAATGAGCAGTTCTTC
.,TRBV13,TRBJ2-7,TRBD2,CASSPPLAGGSSYEQYF,TGTGCCAGCAGCCCCCCACTAGCGGGTGGAAGCTCCTACGAGCAGTACTTC
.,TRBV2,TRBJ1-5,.,CASSPRVGVSNQPQHF,TGTGCCAGCAGTCCCCGGGTAGGGGTTAGCAATCAGCCCCAGCATTTT
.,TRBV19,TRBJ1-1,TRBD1,CASSSRGVGGQKNTEAFF,TGTGCCAGTAGTAGTCGAGGAGTGGGGGGACAGAAGAACACTGAAGCTTTCTTT
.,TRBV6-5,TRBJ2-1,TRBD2,CASRKPGTIFSFF,TGTGCCAGCAGAAAGCCCGGGACTATTTTTTCCTTCTTC
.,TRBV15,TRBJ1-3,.,CATSRERTAGNTIYF,TGTGCCACCAGCAGAGAAAGGACAGCTGGAAACACCATATATTTT
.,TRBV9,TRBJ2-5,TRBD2,CASSVSGLIQETQYF,TGTGCCAGCAGTGTTAGCGGGCTTATCCAAGAGACCCAGTACTTC
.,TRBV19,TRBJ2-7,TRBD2,CASSMKTSGSYEQYF,TGTGCCAGTAGTATGAAGACTAGCGGGAGCTACGAGCAGTACTTC
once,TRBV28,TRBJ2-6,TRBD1,CASSPGQGSPGANVLTF,TGTGCCAGCAGTCCGGGACAGGGGTCTCCCGGGGCCAACGTCCTGACTTTC
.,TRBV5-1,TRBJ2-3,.,CASSLVGLPADTQYF,TGCGCCAGCAGCTTGGTTGGGCTCCCCGCCGATACGCAGTATTTT
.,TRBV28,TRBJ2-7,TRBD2,CASTGTSVSYEQYF,TGTGCCAGCACTGGGACTAGCGTTTCCTACGAGCAGTACTTC
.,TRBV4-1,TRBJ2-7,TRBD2,CASSQTSGPTYEQYF,TGCGCCAGCAGCCAAACTAGCGGGCCGACCTACGAGCAGTACTTC
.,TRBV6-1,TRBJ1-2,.,CASREQYGYTF,TGTGCCAGCAGAGAGCAATATGGCTACACCTTC
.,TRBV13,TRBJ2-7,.,CASSGTPYEQYF,TGTGCCAGCAGCGGGACTCCCTACGAGCAGTACTTC
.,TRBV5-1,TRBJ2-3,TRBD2,CASRERGASTDTQYF,TGCGCCAGCAGGGAGCGGGGGGCTAGCACAGATACGCAGTATTTT
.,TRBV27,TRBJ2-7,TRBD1,CASIKDRGIIIAYEQYF,TGTGCCAGCATCAAAGACAGGGGGATCATTATAGCCTACGAGCAGTACTTC
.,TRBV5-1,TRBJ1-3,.,CASSQDTGNTIYF,TGCGCCAGCAGCCAGGACACTGGAAACACCATATATTTT
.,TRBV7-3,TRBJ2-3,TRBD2,CASSSSGSSADTQYF,TGTGCCAGCAGCTCTAGCGGGAGTAGTGCAGATACGCAGTATTTT
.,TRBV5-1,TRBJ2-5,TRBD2,CASSVGLANPPSQETQYF,TGCGCCAGCAGCGTCGGACTAGCGAATCCCCCCTCCCAAGAGACCCAGTACTTC
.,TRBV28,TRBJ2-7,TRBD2,CASSLAQLAGAHYEQYF,TGTGCCAGCAGTTTAGCACAACTAGCGGGGGCCCACTACGAGCAGTACTTC
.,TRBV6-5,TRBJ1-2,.,CASSYAGEVGYTF,TGTGCCAGCAGTTACGCGGGGGAGGTTGGCTACACCTTC
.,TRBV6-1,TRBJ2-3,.,CASSAKGSYTDTQYF,TGTGCCAGCAGTGCGAAGGGGTCCTACACAGATACGCAGTATTTT
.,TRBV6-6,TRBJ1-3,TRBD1,CASSYSSVPGQGTGDF,TGTGCCAGCAGTTACTCCTCCGTCCCGGGACAGGGAACTGGCGATTTT
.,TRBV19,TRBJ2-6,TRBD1,CASGFWTGLSGANVLTF,TGTGCCAGTGGCTTTTGGACAGGGCTCTCTGGGGCCAACGTCCTGACTTTC